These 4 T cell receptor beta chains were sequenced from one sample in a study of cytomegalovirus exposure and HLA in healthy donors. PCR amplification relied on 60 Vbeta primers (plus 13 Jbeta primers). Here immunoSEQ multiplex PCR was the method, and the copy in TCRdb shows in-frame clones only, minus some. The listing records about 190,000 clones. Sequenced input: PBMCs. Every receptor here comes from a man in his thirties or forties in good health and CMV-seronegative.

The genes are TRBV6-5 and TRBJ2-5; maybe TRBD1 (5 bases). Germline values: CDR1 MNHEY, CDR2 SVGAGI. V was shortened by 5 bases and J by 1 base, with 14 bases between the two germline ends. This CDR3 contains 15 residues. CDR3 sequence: CASSHTGAVQETQYF. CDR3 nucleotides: TGTGCCAGCAGTCATACTGGGGCAGTCCAAGAGACCCAGTACTTC.

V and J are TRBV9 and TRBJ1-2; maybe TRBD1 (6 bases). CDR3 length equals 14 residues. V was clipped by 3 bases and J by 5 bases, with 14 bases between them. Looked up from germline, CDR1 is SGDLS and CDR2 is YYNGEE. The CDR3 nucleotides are TGTGCCAGCAGCGCAGTGACAGGACCTTATGGCTACACCTTC. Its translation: CASSAVTGPYGYTF.

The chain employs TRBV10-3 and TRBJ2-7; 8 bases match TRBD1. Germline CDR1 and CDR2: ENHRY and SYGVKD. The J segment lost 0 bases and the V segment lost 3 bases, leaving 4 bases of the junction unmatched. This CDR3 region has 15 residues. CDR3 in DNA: TGTGCCATCAGTGATCCGGGACAGGACTCCTACGAGCAGTACTTC. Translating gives CAISDPGQDSYEQYF.

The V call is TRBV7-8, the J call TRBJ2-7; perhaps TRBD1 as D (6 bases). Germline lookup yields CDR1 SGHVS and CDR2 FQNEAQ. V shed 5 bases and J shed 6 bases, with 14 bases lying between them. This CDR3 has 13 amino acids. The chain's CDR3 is CASSITQGGEQYF. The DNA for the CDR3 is TGTGCCAGCAGCATCACACAGGGCGGCGAGCAGTACTTC.